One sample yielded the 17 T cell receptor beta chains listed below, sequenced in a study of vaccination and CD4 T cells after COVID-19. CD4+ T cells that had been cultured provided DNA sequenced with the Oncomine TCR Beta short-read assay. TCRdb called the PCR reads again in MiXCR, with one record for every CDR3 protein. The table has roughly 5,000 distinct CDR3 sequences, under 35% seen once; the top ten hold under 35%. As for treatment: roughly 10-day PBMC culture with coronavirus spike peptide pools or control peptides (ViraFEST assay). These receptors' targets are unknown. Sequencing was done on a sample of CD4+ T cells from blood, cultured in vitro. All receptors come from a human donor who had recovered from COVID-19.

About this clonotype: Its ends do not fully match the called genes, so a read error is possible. The chain's CDR3 is CAGSGNEQFF. The CDR3 nucleotides are TGCGCGGGGAGCGGAAATGAGCAGTTCTTC. The J gene is TRBJ2-1, the V gene TRBV27; D may be TRBD2 (6 bases). CDR1 and CDR2 from the germline V gene are MNHEY and SMNVEV (reference sequence). The CDR3 totals 10 residues.

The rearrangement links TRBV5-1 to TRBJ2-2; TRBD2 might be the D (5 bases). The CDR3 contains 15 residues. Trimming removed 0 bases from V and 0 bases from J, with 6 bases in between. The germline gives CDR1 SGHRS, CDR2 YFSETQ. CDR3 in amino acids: CASSLAGANTGELFF. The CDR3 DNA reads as TGCGCCAGCAGCTTGGCCGGGGCGAACACCGGGGAGCTGTTTTTT. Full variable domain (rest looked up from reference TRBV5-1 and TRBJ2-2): KAGVTQTPRYLIKTRGQQVTLSCSPISGHRSVSWYQQTPGQGLQFLFEYFSETQRNKGNFPGRFSGRQFSNSRSEMNVSTLELGDSALYLCASSLAGANTGELFFGEGSRLTVL.

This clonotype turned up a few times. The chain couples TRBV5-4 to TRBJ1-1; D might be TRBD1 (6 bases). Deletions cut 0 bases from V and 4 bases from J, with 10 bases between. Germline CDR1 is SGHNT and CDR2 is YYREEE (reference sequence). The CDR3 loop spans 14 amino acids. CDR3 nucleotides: TGTGCCAGCAGCTTGGATCAGGGGAGCACTGAAGCTTTCTTT. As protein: CASSLDQGSTEAFF. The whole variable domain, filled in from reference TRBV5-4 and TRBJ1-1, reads ETGVTQSPTHLIKTRGQQVTLRCSSQSGHNTVSWYQQALGQGPQFIFQYYREEENGRGNFPPRFSGLQFPNYSSELNVNALELDDSALYLCASSLDQGSTEAFFGQGTRLTVV.

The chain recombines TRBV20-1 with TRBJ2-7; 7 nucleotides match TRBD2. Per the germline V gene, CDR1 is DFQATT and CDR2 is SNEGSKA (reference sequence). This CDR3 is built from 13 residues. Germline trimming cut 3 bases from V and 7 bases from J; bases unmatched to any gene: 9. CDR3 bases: TGCAGTGCTAGTTTAGGGGAGGGCTATGAGCAGTACTTC. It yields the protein CSASLGEGYEQYF.

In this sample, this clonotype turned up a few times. The CDR3 DNA sequence: TGCAGTGCCACGACAGGGAACACTGAAGCTTTCTTT. Translation gives CSATTGNTEAFF. The chain links TRBV20-1 to TRBJ1-1; tentative D call: TRBD1 (6 bases). This CDR3 is built from 12 residues. CDR1 and CDR2 (germline): DFQATT, SNEGSKA (reference sequence). V was cut by 6 bases and J by 1 base, with 9 bases left in between.

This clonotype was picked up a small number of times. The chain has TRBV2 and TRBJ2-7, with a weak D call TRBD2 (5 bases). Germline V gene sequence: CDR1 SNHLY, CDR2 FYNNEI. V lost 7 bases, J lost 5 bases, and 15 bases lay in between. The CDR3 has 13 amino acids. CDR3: CASNEGIFDEQYF. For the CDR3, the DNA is TGTGCCAGCAACGAGGGTATATTCGACGAGCAGTACTTC.

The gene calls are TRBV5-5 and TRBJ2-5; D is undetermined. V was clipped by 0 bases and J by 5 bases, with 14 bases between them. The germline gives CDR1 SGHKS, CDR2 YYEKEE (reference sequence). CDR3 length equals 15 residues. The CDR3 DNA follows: TGTGCCAGCAGCTTGGCCTCAACACCCCGGGAGACCCAGTACTTC. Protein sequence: CASSLASTPRETQYF.

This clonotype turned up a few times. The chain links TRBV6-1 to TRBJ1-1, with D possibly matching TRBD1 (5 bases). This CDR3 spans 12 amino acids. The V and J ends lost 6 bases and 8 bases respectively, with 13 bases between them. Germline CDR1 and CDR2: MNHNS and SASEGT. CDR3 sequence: CASSPGGGEAFF. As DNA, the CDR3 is TGTGCCAGCAGCCCTGGGGGGGGGGAAGCTTTCTTT.

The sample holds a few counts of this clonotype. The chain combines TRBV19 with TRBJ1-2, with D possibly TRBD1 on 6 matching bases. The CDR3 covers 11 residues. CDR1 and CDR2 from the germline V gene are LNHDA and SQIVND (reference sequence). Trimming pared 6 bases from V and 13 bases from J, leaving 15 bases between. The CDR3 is CASRSRGAGTF. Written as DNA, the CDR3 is TGTGCCAGTAGATCCAGGGGTGCCGGCACCTTC.

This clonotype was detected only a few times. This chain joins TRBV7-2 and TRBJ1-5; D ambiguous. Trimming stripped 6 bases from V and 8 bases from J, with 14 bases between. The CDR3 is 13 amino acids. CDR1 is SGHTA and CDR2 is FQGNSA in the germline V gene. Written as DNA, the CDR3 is TGTGCCAGCAGAATGGACTCTAGTGAGCCCCAGCATTTT. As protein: CASRMDSSEPQHF.

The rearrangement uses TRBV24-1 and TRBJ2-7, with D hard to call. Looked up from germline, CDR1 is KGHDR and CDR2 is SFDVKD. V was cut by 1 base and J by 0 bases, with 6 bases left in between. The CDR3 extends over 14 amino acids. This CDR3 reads CATSDFPYSYEQYF. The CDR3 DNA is TGTGCCACCAGTGATTTTCCCTACTCCTACGAGCAGTACTTC.

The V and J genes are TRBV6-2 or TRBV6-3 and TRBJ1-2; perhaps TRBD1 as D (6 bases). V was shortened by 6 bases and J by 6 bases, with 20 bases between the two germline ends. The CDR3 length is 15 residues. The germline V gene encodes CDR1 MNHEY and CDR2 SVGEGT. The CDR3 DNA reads TGTGCCAGCAGACGACGGGGGCCTCTTGTCGATGGCTACACCTTC. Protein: CASRRRGPLVDGYTF.

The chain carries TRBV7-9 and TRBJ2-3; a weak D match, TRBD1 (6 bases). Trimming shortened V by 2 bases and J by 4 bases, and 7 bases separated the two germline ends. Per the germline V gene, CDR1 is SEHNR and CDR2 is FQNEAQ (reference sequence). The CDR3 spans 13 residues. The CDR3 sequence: CASSLNRADTQYF. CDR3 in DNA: TGTGCCAGCAGCTTAAACAGGGCAGATACGCAGTATTTT.

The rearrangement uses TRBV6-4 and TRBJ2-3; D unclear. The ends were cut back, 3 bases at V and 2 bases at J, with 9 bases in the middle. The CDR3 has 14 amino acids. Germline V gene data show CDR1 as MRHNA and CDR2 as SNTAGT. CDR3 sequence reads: CASSEGPTTDTQYF. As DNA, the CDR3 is TGTGCCAGCAGTGAAGGACCTACCACAGATACGCAGTATTTT.

The CDR3: CASSIRGRATYEQYF. As DNA, the CDR3 is TGTGCCAGCAGCATCCGGGGCAGGGCCACCTACGAGCAGTACTTC. The rearrangement links TRBV4-2 to TRBJ2-7; D tentatively fits TRBD1 or TRBD2 (5 bases each). CDR1 LGHNA and CDR2 YNFKEQ come from the germline V gene. This CDR3 has 15 residues. V lost 5 bases and J 2 bases, leaving 16 bases between the germline ends.

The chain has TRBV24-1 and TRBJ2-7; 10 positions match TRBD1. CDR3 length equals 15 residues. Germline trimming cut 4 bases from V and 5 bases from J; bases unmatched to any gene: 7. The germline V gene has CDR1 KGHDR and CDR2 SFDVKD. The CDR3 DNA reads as TGTGCCACCAGTGACCCGGGACAGGGGTATGACGAGCAGTACTTC. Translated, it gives CATSDPGQGYDEQYF.

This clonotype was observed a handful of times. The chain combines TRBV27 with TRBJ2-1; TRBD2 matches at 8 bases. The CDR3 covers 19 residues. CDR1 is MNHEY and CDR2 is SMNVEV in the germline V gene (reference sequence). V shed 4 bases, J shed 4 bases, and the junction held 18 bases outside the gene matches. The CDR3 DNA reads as TGTGCCAGCAGTTCCCCCCGGGGCCACAGCGGGAGACCTTACAATGAGCAGTTCTTC. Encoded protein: CASSSPRGHSGRPYNEQFF.